The source of this TCR beta chain is a study of cytomegalovirus exposure and HLA in healthy donors. The germline V gene has CDR1 MDHEN and CDR2 SYDVKM. Trimming cost V 4 bases and J 6 bases; bases outside gene matches: 5. This CDR3 region has 13 residues. The PCR employed 60 Vbeta primers together with 13 Jbeta primers. Produced via immunoSEQ multiplex PCR; TCRdb's table is partial and in-frame only. This repertoire includes about 35,000 clones. The chain employs TRBV28 and TRBJ2-7, with TRBD2 identical over 8 bases. The receptor's source is a man between 35 and 55 years old in good health and CMV-seronegative. Sequencing was performed on PBMCs. The CDR3 bases are TGTGCCAGCAGTTCTCCGGGACTAGGCGAGCAGTACTTC. It specifies CASSSPGLGEQYF.